Below, 32 T cell receptor beta chains from the same sample are listed, as sequenced in a study of T-cell memory formation after mild COVID-19. TCRdb passed the 5' RACE reads through MiXCR, listing each CDR3 protein once. The sample contains some 110,000 distinct CDR3 sequences, around 15% of which appear only once. The specimen was PBMCs or a T cell subset sorted from them (not recorded which). These receptors all come from an adult woman who had mild COVID-19 (a few samples of this study predate the infection). Cell type and time point are not known.

This rearrangement joins TRBV4-1 to TRBJ2-2, with D possibly TRBD2 on 6 matching bases. The length of the CDR3 is 14 residues. V lost 2 bases and J 4 bases, leaving 8 bases between the germline ends. CDR1 is MGHRA, CDR2 YSYEKL, per germline. Here the CDR3 DNA reads TGCGCCAGCAGCCAACTAGCGCCCACCGGGGAGCTGTTTTTT. Its protein is CASSQLAPTGELFF.

The chain combines TRBV7-6 with TRBJ1-3; D gene unclear. The CDR3 sequence is 16 residues long. Germline V gene lookup returns CDR1 SGHVS and CDR2 FNYEAQ. Trimming removed 5 bases at V and 0 bases at J, with 14 bases between. The CDR3 region has the DNA TGTGCCAGCAGCAATCCCTTTAGAAGCTCTGGAAACACCATATATTTT. Amino acids: CASSNPFRSSGNTIYF.

This clonotype turned up a few times. J is TRBJ1-2 and V is TRBV19, with D perhaps matching TRBD1 (5 bases). Germline V gene lookup returns CDR1 LNHDA and CDR2 SQIVND (reference sequence). V lost 6 bases and J lost 1, with 12 bases in between. There are 14 residues in the CDR3. CDR3 residues: CASSPERGNYGYTF. CDR3 bases: TGTGCCAGTAGCCCGGAGAGGGGTAACTATGGCTACACCTTC.

The chain combines TRBV6-6 with TRBJ2-7, with D possibly TRBD2 on 6 matching bases. The CDR3 is 13 amino acids. Germline V CDR1 and CDR2: MNHNY, SVGAGI (reference sequence). V shed 8 bases and J shed 0 bases, with 11 bases lying between them. The CDR3 DNA reads as TGTGCCAGCTGGGACGGGAGCTCCTACGAGCAGTACTTC. It encodes CASWDGSSYEQYF.

This clonotype was seen only a few times. The J gene is TRBJ1-5, the V gene TRBV6-2 or TRBV6-3; perhaps TRBD1 as D (6 bases). Germline values: CDR1 MNHEY, CDR2 SVGEGT. The V end was cut by 6 bases, the J end by 7 bases, with 19 bases between. This CDR3 comprises 15 residues. The CDR3 sequence: CASRPDGGRGQPQHF. CDR3 nucleotide sequence: TGTGCCAGCAGGCCCGACGGGGGGCGCGGGCAGCCCCAGCATTTT.

This clonotype was detected only once. The chain combines TRBV12-3 or TRBV12-4 with TRBJ2-1, with unresolved D. The CDR3 has 12 residues. V dropped 2 bases and J dropped 8 bases, with 7 bases sitting between them. CDR3 sequence: CASSLSEDEQFF. CDR3 nucleotides: TGTGCCAGCAGTTTAAGTGAAGATGAGCAGTTCTTC.

The chain couples TRBV5-5 to TRBJ2-7; perhaps TRBD1 as D (6 bases). The CDR3 contains 12 residues. Per the germline V gene, CDR1 is SGHKS and CDR2 is YYEKEE (reference sequence). V lost 4 bases and J 4 bases, leaving 9 bases between the germline ends. This CDR3 reads CASSMTGYEQYF. CDR3 DNA: TGTGCCAGCAGCATGACAGGTTACGAGCAGTACTTC.

This clonotype was found a few times. V usage is TRBV7-6 and J usage is TRBJ1-1; a possible D gene is TRBD1 (5 bases). The V end lost 5 bases, the J end lost 6 bases, and 16 bases lay between the germline ends. The CDR3 runs 14 residues. Looked up from germline, CDR1 is SGHVS and CDR2 is FNYEAQ. CDR3 bases: TGTGCCAGCAGCCCCCGCATGGGGACCCCTGAAGCTTTCTTT. It encodes CASSPRMGTPEAFF.

This chain uses TRBV7-2 with TRBJ1-6, with D tentatively TRBD1 (5 bases). V lost 6 bases and J lost 6, with 12 bases in between. Germline CDR1 SGHTA, CDR2 FQGNSA. The CDR3 is made up of 14 amino acids. CDR3 bases: TGTGCCAGCAGACAAACAGGCTTTAATTCACCCCTCCACTTT. It is translated as CASRQTGFNSPLHF.

V usage is TRBV7-9 and J usage is TRBJ2-3, with TRBD2 matching 7 bases. Per the germline V gene, CDR1 is SEHNR and CDR2 is FQNEAQ (reference sequence). This CDR3 is 16 amino acids long. Trimming took 5 bases from V and 0 from J; bases not matched to a gene: 8. The CDR3 nucleotides are TGTGCCAGCAGCCCAGGGCTAGCGGCTAGCACAGATACGCAGTATTTT. Amino acid sequence: CASSPGLAASTDTQYF. The whole variable domain, remainder taken from reference TRBV7-9 and TRBJ2-3, is DTGVSQNPRHKITKRGQNVTFRCDPISEHNRLYWYRQTLGQGPEFLTYFQNEAQLEKSRLLSDRFSAERPKGSFSTLEIQRTEQGDSAMYLCASSPGLAASTDTQYFGPGTRLTVL.

The CDR3 is CSVVGVNEKLFF. The CDR3 DNA reads TGCAGCGTTGTGGGGGTTAATGAAAAACTGTTTTTT. J is TRBJ1-4 and V is TRBV29-1, with a possible D match to TRBD1 (5 bases). Between the trimmed V and J ends, which lost 4 bases and 4 bases, there was a span of 7 bases. Germline loops: CDR1 SQVTM, CDR2 ANQGSEA. The CDR3 is 12 residues long.

J is TRBJ1-2 and V is TRBV19, with D possibly TRBD1 on 5 matching bases. Germline V gene lookup returns CDR1 LNHDA and CDR2 SQIVND (reference sequence). This CDR3 is built from 13 residues. Trimming stripped 3 bases from V and 8 bases from J, with 13 bases between. The CDR3 loop is CASSMFPAGGYTF. The CDR3 DNA reads TGTGCCAGTAGTATGTTCCCGGCAGGGGGCTACACCTTC.

Here the CDR3 reads CATSSGLAGGKETQYF. CDR3 coding DNA: TGTGCCACCAGTTCGGGACTAGCGGGAGGAAAAGAGACCCAGTACTTC. The chain carries TRBV15 and TRBJ2-5; 15 positions agree with TRBD2. With V trimmed by 6 bases and J by 3 bases, 5 bases remained unmatched. CDR1 LNHNV and CDR2 YYDKDF come from the germline V gene (reference sequence). The CDR3 contains 16 residues.

Notes on this clonotype: The germline gene is not matched at one end of the junction; a read error may be the cause. This rearrangement joins TRBV6-1 to TRBJ1-1; D is unclear. CDR3 size: 8 residues. The germline V gene encodes CDR1 MNHNS and CDR2 SASEGT. In DNA form, the CDR3 reads TGTGCCAGCCCCCCCGCAGGCTTT. This codes for CASPPAGF.

This clonotype was detected a few times. V usage is TRBV7-9 and J usage is TRBJ2-7; tentatively, D is TRBD1 (5 bases). V was cut by 7 bases and J by 3 bases, with 13 bases left in between. CDR3 size: 13 residues. Germline lookup yields CDR1 SEHNR and CDR2 FQNEAQ (reference sequence). CDR3 DNA: TGTGCCAGCACCCGACCAGGGCGCTACGAGCAGTACTTC. This sequence encodes CASTRPGRYEQYF.

The chain joins TRBV7-2 to TRBJ2-7, with D tentatively TRBD1 (5 bases). Germline V gene lookup returns CDR1 SGHTA and CDR2 FQGNSA. The CDR3 is 14 residues long. V was clipped by 4 bases and J by 0 bases, with 10 bases between them. CDR3 region: CASSSGAASYEQYF. In DNA form, the CDR3 reads TGTGCCAGCAGCTCTGGGGCGGCCTCCTACGAGCAGTACTTC.

The sample holds a few counts of this clonotype. V gene TRBV7-3 combines with J gene TRBJ2-1; 10 nucleotides align to TRBD2. CDR1 is SGHTA and CDR2 is FQGTGA in the germline V gene. This CDR3 region has 17 residues. V lost 4 bases, J lost 6 bases, and 12 bases stayed unmatched. CDR3 sequence: CASSSVGGAGGPNEQFF. The CDR3 nucleotides are TGTGCCAGCAGCTCCGTCGGAGGAGCGGGGGGGCCCAATGAGCAGTTCTTC. The full variable domain, rest sourced from reference TRBV7-3 and TRBJ2-1, is GAGVSQTPSNKVTEKGKYVELRCDPISGHTALYWYRQSLGQGPEFLIYFQGTGAADDSGLPNDRFFAVRPEGSVSTLKIQRTERGDSAVYLCASSSVGGAGGPNEQFFGPGTRLTVL.

This clonotype turned up a few times. This chain links TRBV4-1 with TRBJ1-5; D perhaps matches TRBD1 (5 bases). The CDR3 is 15 residues long. Looked up from germline, CDR1 is MGHRA and CDR2 is YSYEKL. The germline V and J ends were trimmed by 5 bases and 2 bases, with 13 bases remaining between them. The chain's CDR3 is CASSFWGEGNQPQHF. CDR3 DNA: TGCGCCAGCAGCTTTTGGGGGGAGGGCAATCAGCCCCAGCATTTT.

In its sample, this clonotype was seen a few times. The CDR3 loop is CSVVGLDTQYF. CDR3 nucleotides: TGCAGTGTAGTCGGTTTGGATACGCAGTATTTT. The J gene is TRBJ2-3, the V gene TRBV20-1, with D unresolved. The germline CDR1 and CDR2 sequences are DFQATT and SNEGSKA (reference sequence). The CDR3 extends over 11 amino acids. V was shortened by 7 bases and J by 6 bases, with 11 bases between the two germline ends.

This chain uses TRBV12-3 or TRBV12-4 with TRBJ2-7; no clear D. The CDR3 is made up of 15 amino acids. The V end was cut by 7 bases, the J end by 3 bases, with 19 bases between. In nucleotides, the CDR3 is TGTGCCAGCAATACCGGACGGCAAACTGTCTACGAGCAGTACTTC. Encoded protein: CASNTGRQTVYEQYF.

This clonotype was recorded a few times. The chain employs TRBV4-3 and TRBJ2-7; 7 bases match TRBD1. Germline V lookup: CDR1 LGHNA, CDR2 YSLEER. The CDR3 is 14 amino acids. With V trimmed by 4 bases and J by 4 bases, 7 bases remained unmatched. The CDR3 nucleotides read TGCGCCAGCAGCCCCGGGACAGAGCCATACGAGCAGTACTTC. Translating it yields CASSPGTEPYEQYF.

The genes are TRBV9 and TRBJ1-1; D remains ambiguous. CDR3 size: 13 residues. Germline values: CDR1 SGDLS, CDR2 YYNGEE. Trimming cost V 0 bases and J 5 bases, with 8 bases left between them. In DNA, the CDR3 is TGTGCCAGCAGCGTAGCTGTAGGGACTGAAGCTTTCTTT. Its protein product is CASSVAVGTEAFF.

This clonotype showed up just a few times. The rearrangement uses TRBV5-6 and TRBJ2-2; D remains ambiguous. CDR3 length equals 13 residues. Trimming removed 2 bases from V and 6 bases from J, with 8 bases in between. Germline V CDR1 and CDR2: SGHDT, YYEEEE. CDR3 bases: TGTGCCAGCAGCTTTTGGGGATCCGGGGAGCTGTTTTTT. Translating gives CASSFWGSGELFF.

V usage is TRBV3-1 and J usage is TRBJ2-1; D gene unclear. Germline-derived CDR1 and CDR2 are LGHDT and YNNKEL (reference sequence). V dropped 3 bases and J dropped 4 bases, with 13 bases sitting between them. CDR3 size: 15 residues. In nucleotides, the CDR3 is TGTGCCAGCAGCCAGGGCTACGGTGGATACAATGAGCAGTTCTTC. Amino acid sequence: CASSQGYGGYNEQFF.

This clonotype has a handful of counts. The chain recombines TRBV7-9 with TRBJ2-5; perhaps TRBD1 as D (6 bases). CDR3 length equals 15 residues. The V end was cut by 5 bases, the J end by 3 bases, with 16 bases between. CDR1 and CDR2 (germline): SEHNR, FQNEAQ (reference sequence). Here the CDR3 DNA reads TGTGCCAGCAGCACAGAAGGGGGACCCAAAGAGACCCAGTACTTC. It specifies CASSTEGGPKETQYF.

This chain connects TRBV15 to TRBJ2-1, with 11 nucleotides matching TRBD2. The CDR3 contains 14 residues. Germline lookup yields CDR1 LNHNV and CDR2 YYDKDF (reference sequence). V lost 4 bases and J lost 6; bases outside the gene matches: 2. The CDR3 DNA sequence: TGTGCCACCAGCAATCTAGCGGGGGGCAATGAGCAGTTCTTC. It translates to CATSNLAGGNEQFF.

The sample holds a few counts of this clonotype. Germline is not matched at one junction end, which may reflect a read error. J is TRBJ2-7 and V is TRBV6-5, with D perhaps TRBD1 (6 bases). The CDR3 runs to 12 residues. Germline V gives CDR1 MNHEY, CDR2 SVGAGI. CDR3 sequence (DNA): TGTGCCAGCAGACAGGGCTCCAACGAGCAGTACTTC. Amino acid sequence: CASRQGSNEQYF.

This clonotype occurred many times. This rearrangement joins TRBV20-1 to TRBJ2-7; D remains ambiguous. The length of the CDR3 is 11 residues. Germline V lookup: CDR1 DFQATT, CDR2 SNEGSKA (reference sequence). Trimming took off 6 bases at V and 3 bases at J, with 9 bases between the two ends. DNA for the CDR3: TGCAGTGCCGGCGGTAGCTACGAGCAGTACTTC. This gives the protein CSAGGSYEQYF.

The chain joins TRBV6-1 to TRBJ1-5, with D perhaps TRBD1 (5 bases). Trimming took off 6 bases at V and 7 bases at J, with 10 bases between the two ends. This CDR3 region has 12 residues. Germline V CDR1 and CDR2: MNHNS, SASEGT. The CDR3, as DNA: TGTGCCAGCAGAAGGGAGGGGCAGCCCCAGCATTTT. Residues: CASRREGQPQHF.

This clonotype was seen only a few times. The V and J genes are TRBV12-3 or TRBV12-4 and TRBJ2-3; a weak D match, TRBD2 (5 bases). V was pared by 3 bases and J by 10 bases, with 8 bases between. The CDR3 has 11 residues. CDR3: CASSFGVPQYF. The CDR3 DNA sequence: TGTGCCAGCAGTTTCGGGGTTCCGCAGTATTTT.

This chain links TRBV4-2 with TRBJ1-1, with D possibly TRBD1 on 5 matching bases. V was shortened by 2 bases and J by 1 base, with 20 bases between the two germline ends. The length of the CDR3 is 18 residues. CDR1 and CDR2 (germline): LGHNA, YNFKEQ. The CDR3 region is CASSQHWTLLQANTEAFF. The CDR3 DNA reads TGTGCCAGCAGCCAACATTGGACTTTACTACAGGCGAACACTGAAGCTTTCTTT.

This rearrangement joins TRBV4-1 to TRBJ2-1, with 7 bases aligning to TRBD2. The CDR3 has 16 amino acids. Unmatched junction bases numbered 10, after V lost 0 bases and J lost 8 bases. Germline V gene data show CDR1 as MGHRA and CDR2 as YSYEKL. CDR3 DNA sequence: TGCGCCAGCAGCCAAGACCCTAGCGGCACTGGGGATGAGCAGTTCTTC. It translates to CASSQDPSGTGDEQFF.